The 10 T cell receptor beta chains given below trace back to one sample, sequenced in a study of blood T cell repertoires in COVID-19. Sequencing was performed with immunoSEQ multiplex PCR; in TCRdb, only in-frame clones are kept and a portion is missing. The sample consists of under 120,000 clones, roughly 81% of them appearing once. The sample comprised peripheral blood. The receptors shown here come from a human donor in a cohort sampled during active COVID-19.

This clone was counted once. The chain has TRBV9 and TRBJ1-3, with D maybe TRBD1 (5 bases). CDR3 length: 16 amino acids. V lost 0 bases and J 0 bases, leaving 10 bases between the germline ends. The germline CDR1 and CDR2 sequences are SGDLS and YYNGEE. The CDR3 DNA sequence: TGTGCCAGCAGCGTAGCAGGGTCTAGCTCTGGAAACACCATATATTTT. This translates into CASSVAGSSSGNTIYF.

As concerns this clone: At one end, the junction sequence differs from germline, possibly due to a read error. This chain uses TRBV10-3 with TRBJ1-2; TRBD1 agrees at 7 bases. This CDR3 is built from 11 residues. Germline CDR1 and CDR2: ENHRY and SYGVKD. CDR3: CAISEGQGGAF. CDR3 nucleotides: TGTGCCATCAGTGAAGGGCAGGGGGGAGCCTTC.

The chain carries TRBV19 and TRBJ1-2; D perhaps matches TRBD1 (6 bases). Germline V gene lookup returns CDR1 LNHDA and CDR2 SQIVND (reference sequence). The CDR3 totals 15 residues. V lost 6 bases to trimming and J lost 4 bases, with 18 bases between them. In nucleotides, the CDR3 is TGTGCCAGTAGCCCACAAAGCGGACAGTTCTATGGCTACACCTTC. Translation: CASSPQSGQFYGYTF.

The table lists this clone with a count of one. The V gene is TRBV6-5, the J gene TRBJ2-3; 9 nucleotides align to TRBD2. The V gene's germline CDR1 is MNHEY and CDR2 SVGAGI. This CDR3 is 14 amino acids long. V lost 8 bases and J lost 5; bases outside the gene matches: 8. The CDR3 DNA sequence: TGTGCCAGCCGGCGCGGTAGCGGGGGAGATACGCAGTATTTT. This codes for CASRRGSGGDTQYF.

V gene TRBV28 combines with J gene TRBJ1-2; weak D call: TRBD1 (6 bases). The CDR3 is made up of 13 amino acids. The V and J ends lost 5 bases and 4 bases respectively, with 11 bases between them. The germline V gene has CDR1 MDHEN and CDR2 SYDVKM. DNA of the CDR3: TGTGCCAGCAGTGCTGGACAGTTCTATGGCTACACCTTC. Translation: CASSAGQFYGYTF.

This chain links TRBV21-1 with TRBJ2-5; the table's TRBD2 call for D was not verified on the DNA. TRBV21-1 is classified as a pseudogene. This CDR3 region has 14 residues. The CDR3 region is CASSKEAAGETQYF. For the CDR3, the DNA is TGTGCCAGCAGCAAAGAGGCGGCGGGGGAGACCCAGTACTTC.

The DNA of the CDR3 is TGTGCCAGCAGCGAAATATGGGACACCGAGCAGTACTTC. It translates to CASSEIWDTEQYF. The chain employs TRBV11-1 and TRBJ2-7; D perhaps matches TRBD1 (6 bases). The CDR3 has 13 amino acids. Trimming took 5 bases from V and 6 from J, leaving 14 bases between them. Germline V CDR1 and CDR2: SGHAT, FQDESV (reference sequence).

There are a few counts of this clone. CDR3 protein: CASRELGQSKNEQFF. As DNA, the CDR3 is TGCGCCAGCAGGGAACTAGGACAGAGCAAAAATGAGCAGTTCTTC. V gene TRBV4-1 combines with J gene TRBJ2-1; possibly TRBD1 for D (6 bases). Trimming removed 6 bases at V and 7 bases at J, with 19 bases between. The CDR3 loop spans 15 amino acids. Germline V gives CDR1 MGHRA, CDR2 YSYEKL.

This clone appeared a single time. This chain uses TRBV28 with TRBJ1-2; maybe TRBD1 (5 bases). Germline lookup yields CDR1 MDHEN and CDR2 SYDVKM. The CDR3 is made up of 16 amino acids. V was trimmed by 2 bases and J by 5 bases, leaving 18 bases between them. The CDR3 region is CASSLQGTILVYGYTF. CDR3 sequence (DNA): TGTGCCAGCAGTTTACAGGGAACGATCCTCGTGTATGGCTACACCTTC.

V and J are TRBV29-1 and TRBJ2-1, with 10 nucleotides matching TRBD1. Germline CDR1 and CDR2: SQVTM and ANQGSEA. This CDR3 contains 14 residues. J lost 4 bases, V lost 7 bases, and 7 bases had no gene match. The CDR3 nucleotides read TGCAGCGGGAACCGGGACAGGGGATACAATGAGCAGTTCTTC. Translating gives CSGNRDRGYNEQFF.